These T cell receptor beta chains were read from a single sample in a study of T cell changes during pregnancy in multiple sclerosis. The assay was immunoSEQ multiplex PCR, and TCRdb's table has in-frame clones only and misses some. In the table there are roughly 45,000 clones, roughly 90% of which are singletons. Material: peripheral blood, obtained in the first trimester of pregnancy. The receptors shown here come from a female donor in good health, enrolled as a control in a pregnancy study. Each CDR3 is given with its conserved first and last residue.

CDR3: CASEGVEGSGSGTDTQYF; V: TRBV25-1; length: 18
CDR3: CASKSGQGTDTQYF; V: TRBV6-5; length: 14
CDR3: CATSREILGAQYF; V: TRBV15; length: 13
CDR3: CATRGISGLFGTQYF; V: TRBV27; length: 15
CDR3: CASSQGTGTGSYEQYF; V: TRBV4-3; length: 16
CDR3: CASSLGLARGDGELFF; V: TRBV7-9; length: 16
CDR3: CASSAIAGGYNEQFF; V: TRBV27; length: 15
CDR3: CASSLVAGPYEQYF; V: TRBV7-8; length: 14
CDR3: CASNLLGAGELFF; V: TRBV6-5; length: 13
CDR3: CASTGFGAPELGGYEQYF; V: TRBV28; length: 18
CDR3: CASSLVGGQGEQYF; V: TRBV5-6; length: 14
CDR3: CASSIPRSTDTQYF; V: TRBV19; length: 14
CDR3: CASSYSLQSDTQYF; V: TRBV6-5; length: 14
CDR3: CASNDPGGTEAFF; V: TRBV10-1; length: 13
CDR3: CASSLLAASTDTQYF; V: TRBV5-1; length: 15
CDR3: CASSLGAGERTGELFF; V: TRBV7-9; length: 16
CDR3: CASSHPPGQGADTQYF; V: TRBV4-1; length: 16
CDR3: CASSQRGQGAREQYF; V: TRBV4-2; length: 15
CDR3: CASSFQGQGANEQYF; V: TRBV5-1; length: 15
CDR3: CASSPGWGYTF; V: TRBV5-6; length: 11
CDR3: CASSPRPRGGTGELFF; V: TRBV5-5; length: 16
CDR3: CASSLGPGANVLTF; V: TRBV7-3; length: 14
CDR3: CASSQASGSSYNEQFF; V: TRBV5-4; length: 16
CDR3: CASSKKVSRGNTNEKLFF; V: TRBV21-1; length: 18
CDR3: CATSRERQGTGYTF; V: TRBV15; length: 14
CDR3: CASSVASGEYNEQFF; V: TRBV6-5; length: 15
CDR3: CAITGLAGSTDTQYF; V: TRBV10-3; length: 15
CDR3: CSVEVGGNTIYF; V: TRBV29-1; length: 12
CDR3: CAWHPGQNYEQYF; V: TRBV30; length: 13
CDR3: CAWRKGRGDYGYTF; V: TRBV30; length: 14
CDR3: CAIGTSGGVMNTGELFF; V: TRBV27; length: 17
CDR3: CASSQTPGLAGARSSYNEQFF; V: TRBV4-2; length: 21
CDR3: CASSLGAHEQYF; V: TRBV28; length: 12
CDR3: CASTSGGLGYNEQFF; V: TRBV19; length: 15
CDR3: CAWNLRTLNTEAFF; V: TRBV30; length: 14
CDR3: CASSVGLTIQETQYF; V: TRBV9; length: 15
CDR3: CASSLIEKQFF; V: TRBV7-2; length: 11
CDR3: CASQGQGNTEAFF; V: TRBV19; length: 13
CDR3: CATRKGTNEKLFF; V: TRBV19; length: 13
CDR3: CATSGEITGVSEKLFF; V: TRBV15; length: 16
CDR3: CASTLDRGRLQPQHF; V: TRBV2; length: 15